The 10 T cell receptor beta chains below were found in one sample sequenced in a study of shared clonotypes between healthy human individuals. The naive CD8 fraction comprised CD45RO-negative cells positively selected for CCR7 and excluded terminally differentiated effector memory CD45RA+ cells. Measured with immunoSEQ multiplex PCR; TCRdb has only the in-frame clones, and not every one. Here the sample spans about 2 million clones, about 95% being singletons. What was sequenced was naive CD8+ T cells sorted from blood. The receptors shown here come from a man younger than 35 in good health.

This clone was seen once. V is TRBV27 and J is TRBJ2-7; 14 bases map to TRBD2. This CDR3 is built from 16 residues. The V gene end was trimmed by 10 bases and the J gene end by 10 bases; junction bases not matched to a gene: 18. Germline V lookup: CDR1 MNHEY, CDR2 SMNVEV (reference sequence). CDR3 bases: TGTGCCACCTCCCCTCTGACTAGCGGGGGGGCCACAGGACAGTACTTC. Amino acids: CATSPLTSGGATGQYF.

A note on this clone: Other DNA sequences within the sample encode an identical CDR3. The V call is TRBV27, the J call TRBJ2-7; D gene unclear. The V gene lost 5 bases and the J gene lost 6 bases, with 8 bases spanning the gap. The germline CDR1 and CDR2 sequences are MNHEY and SMNVEV (reference sequence). This CDR3 region has 11 residues. CDR3 nucleotide sequence: TGTGCCAGCAGTACCGGCGGCGAGCAGTACTTC. Translation gives CASSTGGEQYF.

The chain combines TRBV28 with TRBJ1-1; D ambiguous. The CDR3 totals 13 residues. Germline V CDR1 and CDR2: MDHEN, SYDVKM. V lost 3 bases and J lost 5, with 10 bases in between. CDR3 loop: CASSLLRRTEAFF. In DNA form, the CDR3 reads TGTGCCAGCAGTTTGTTGAGGCGAACTGAAGCTTTCTTT. The whole variable domain, remainder taken from reference TRBV28 and TRBJ1-1, is DVKVTQSSRYLVKRTGEKVFLECVQDMDHENMFWYRQDPGLGLRLIYFSYDVKMKEKGDIPEGYSVSREKKERFSLILESASTNQTSMYLCASSLLRRTEAFFGQGTRLTVV.

Only one count was recorded for this clone. V usage is TRBV18 and J usage is TRBJ2-7, with D possibly matching TRBD2 (6 bases). Germline V lookup: CDR1 KGHSH, CDR2 LQKENI. This CDR3 region has 14 residues. V was cut by 3 bases and J by 5 bases, with 14 bases left in between. The CDR3 DNA follows: TGTGCCAGCTCACCCGTACCGGGGGAGGACGAGCAGTACTTC. Amino acid sequence: CASSPVPGEDEQYF.

V usage is TRBV9 and J usage is TRBJ1-1; D may be TRBD1 (5 bases). Trimming took off 4 bases at V and 3 bases at J, with 16 bases between the two ends. The CDR3 runs to 15 residues. CDR1 and CDR2 (germline): SGDLS, YYNGEE. The CDR3 region is CASSSWGETYTEAFF. DNA for the CDR3: TGTGCCAGCAGCTCGTGGGGGGAGACTTACACTGAAGCTTTCTTT.

The V gene is TRBV27, the J gene TRBJ2-1, with D tentatively TRBD1 (6 bases). Trimming left V 2 bases short and J 10 bases short, with 21 bases between. CDR1 MNHEY and CDR2 SMNVEV come from the germline V gene (reference sequence). This CDR3 region has 16 residues. CDR3 loop: CASSLRGWGDRREQFF. CDR3 DNA sequence: TGTGCCAGCAGTTTAAGGGGATGGGGTGACAGGAGAGAGCAGTTCTTC.

The chain links TRBV7-8 to TRBJ1-5, with D possibly being TRBD1 (6 bases). Germline assignment: CDR1 SGHVS and CDR2 FQNEAQ. The V gene lost 0 bases and the J gene lost 3 bases, with 9 bases spanning the gap. CDR3 size: 15 residues. The chain's CDR3 is CASSLADSTNQPQHF. In DNA form, the CDR3 reads TGTGCCAGCAGCTTAGCGGACAGCACCAATCAGCCCCAGCATTTT.

The chain links TRBV28 to TRBJ1-2, with D possibly being TRBD1 (6 bases). CDR1 is MDHEN and CDR2 is SYDVKM in the germline V gene. There are 15 residues in the CDR3. V dropped 7 bases and J dropped 4 bases, with 19 bases sitting between them. The CDR3 protein is CASTIRDTLFYGYTF. The CDR3 region has the DNA TGTGCCAGCACCATCCGGGACACATTATTCTATGGCTACACCTTC.

The V gene is TRBV13, the J gene TRBJ1-1; weak D call: TRBD1 (6 bases). The V gene's germline CDR1 is PRHDT and CDR2 FYEKMQ (reference sequence). The CDR3 is 14 amino acids. With 5 bases removed from V and 1 base from J, the gap between germline ends came to 11 bases. The chain's CDR3 is CASSPGQQNTEAFF. CDR3 nucleotides: TGTGCCAGCAGCCCCGGACAGCAGAACACTGAAGCTTTCTTT.

This chain uses TRBV11-3 with TRBJ2-3; D ambiguous. V lost 0 bases to trimming and J lost 6 bases, with 10 bases between them. Germline assignment: CDR1 SGHNT and CDR2 YENEEA. This CDR3 comprises 14 residues. CDR3 DNA sequence: TGTGCCAGCAGCTTAGATAATGACCCGGATACGCAGTATTTT. Amino acid sequence: CASSLDNDPDTQYF. Full variable domain (missing parts from reference TRBV11-3 and TRBJ2-3): EAGVVQSPRYKIIEKKQPVAFWCNPISGHNTLYWYLQNLGQGPELLIRYENEEAVDDSQLPKDRFSAERLKGVDSTLKIQPAELGDSAVYLCASSLDNDPDTQYFGPGTRLTVL.